The subject of this entry is one TCR beta chain. This specimen comes from a study of blood T cell repertoires in COVID-19. Across the study: Samples came from the United States, Italy and Spain, spanning acute and convalescent COVID-19. From T cells, B-cell-depleted T cells, or PBMCs came the material, which was cDNA or gDNA.

V trimming: 6 bases; J trimming: 2 bases; junction bases outside the gene matches: 6. CDR1 is MNHEY, CDR2 SVGAGI, per germline. The CDR3 is made up of 15 amino acids. The method was immunoSEQ multiplex PCR; TCRdb's version includes in-frame clones alone and lacks a portion of them. Found here are more than 65,000 clones, around nine tenths of them singletons; the top ten hold 8.5%. The sequenced sample consisted of peripheral blood. The source is a human donor in a cohort sampled during active COVID-19. The rearrangement uses TRBV6-5 and TRBJ2-7, with 11 bases matching TRBD1. CDR3 sequence: CASRRPGQGAYEQYF. For the CDR3, the DNA is TGTGCCAGCAGACGCCCGGGACAGGGGGCCTACGAGCAGTACTTC.